This T cell receptor (beta chain) came from a study of CD8+ T cells in alopecia areata (dated by TCRdb to the late 2010s). Turning to the overall study: Treated patients were enrolled in an open-label pilot trial of oral tofacitinib, 5 to 10 mg twice daily, for moderate-to-severe alopecia areata. In humans, TCRbeta sequencing was performed on scalp tissue and on sorted CD4+ and CD8+ peripheral blood T cells from healthy controls and from patients with patchy or totalis/universalis alopecia areata. In both human patients and the C3H/HeJ mouse model, the study applied high-throughput TCRbeta sequencing to look at T cell clonal expansion in alopecia areata. Biopsies were taken from tofacitinib-treated patients at baseline and at 4 and 24 weeks of treatment, and a later scalp biopsy was taken in several of the tofacitinib-treated patients. Patients received tofacitinib for 6 to 18 months and were then followed off drug for 6 months to check for delayed response and recurrence. The RNA source kit depended on sample type: the PAXgene miRNA kit for fixed scalp, the miRNeasy kit for PBMCs, and the RNeasy kit for mouse skin. TCRbeta CDR3 regions were amplified by immunoSEQ multiplex PCR with 35 Vbeta forward and 13 Jbeta reverse primers. In treated patients, disease severity was measured using the SALT score, which gives the percentage of scalp surface area affected. Scalp clonality was compared across normal scalp (n=4), patchy alopecia areata scalp (n=8), and alopecia totalis/universalis scalp (n=8). The investigation overall reported the following: Scalp TCR repertoire analysis is complicated because resident alphabeta T cells in normal human skin are also sequenced, whereas mouse skin is dominated by gammadelta T cells. Tofacitinib significantly decreased scalp clonality and the number of expanded CD8+ clones among the top 100 scalp clones. Compared with mice, TCR sequences shared between patients were less clear, possibly partly because of HLA diversity across the patient population. Lesional scalp, especially in alopecia totalis/universalis, showed higher clonality and more expanded CD8+ clones than normal scalp, suggesting antigenic drive. During tofacitinib treatment, many expanded lesional clones remained in scalp and blood, and this persistence may partly explain relapse after treatment is stopped. Because the treated cohort was small and included a single nonresponder, larger studies are needed to assess links between baseline CD8+ expansion and response.

Library preparation employed the immunoSEQ multiplex PCR assay. To provide template for TCR sequencing, every sample had RNA extracted and reverse transcribed into cDNA. SuperScript III was used for first-strand cDNA synthesis, primed with a 2:1 mix of oligo-dT and random hexamers. Amplification bias was assessed with a synthetic immune receptor repertoire, and residual bias was removed computationally. As for the original processing: Raw reads were preprocessed to remove errors, and CDR3 was defined by IMGT conventions from the conserved cysteine to phenylalanine. Clonality was computed by normalizing Shannon entropy by log2 of the number of productive unique TCRs and subtracting the result from 1. Whether scalp clones were CD4 or CD8 was inferred by matching scalp TCRbeta sequences against CD4 and CD8 repertoires sorted from blood. In its TCRdb copy, this immuneACCESS table keeps in-frame sequences only and misses some clones. Where compared with another copy, unresolved V genes explain less than half of these, and the others have no known cause. For V, J and clone size, that table is used; D and trimming come from the DNA. This sample gives 170,000 or so clones in total; 58% of them show up just once. Approximately 12% of the sample is held by the ten biggest clonotypes.

In light of the paper, this sample's time point label describes: roughly 26 weeks on oral tofacitinib. The treatment or condition tag for this specimen amounts to: oral pan-JAK inhibitor, 5-10 mg twice daily. Lesional scalp punch biopsies and peripheral blood were collected from alopecia areata patients. PBMCs were isolated by density centrifugation and stained for CD3, CD4 and CD8, after which CD4+ and CD8+ T cells were sorted on a FACSAria. Measured from the cysteine to the phenylalanine, the CDR3 is 12 residues long. Only the CDR3 portion is preserved as DNA: 36 bases, with reading frame beginning at the first base. The germline V gene (reference sequence) provides CDR1 GTSNPN and CDR2 SVGIG. V drops 4 bases and J drops 2 bases, leaving 3 bases in between. About this clone: Its antigen is currently not known. One base away there is no much larger clone; base qualities are not given.

The chain couples TRBV30 to TRBJ2-6, with the identity of the D gene unclear. This receptor was obtained from a human donor with alopecia areata. The input for sequencing was CD8+ T cells sorted from blood, taken at week 24, from a patient treated with tofacitinib. The DNA sequence is as follows: TGTGCCTGGATAACTGGGGCCAACGTCCTGACTTTC. Its translation reads: CAWITGANVLTF.